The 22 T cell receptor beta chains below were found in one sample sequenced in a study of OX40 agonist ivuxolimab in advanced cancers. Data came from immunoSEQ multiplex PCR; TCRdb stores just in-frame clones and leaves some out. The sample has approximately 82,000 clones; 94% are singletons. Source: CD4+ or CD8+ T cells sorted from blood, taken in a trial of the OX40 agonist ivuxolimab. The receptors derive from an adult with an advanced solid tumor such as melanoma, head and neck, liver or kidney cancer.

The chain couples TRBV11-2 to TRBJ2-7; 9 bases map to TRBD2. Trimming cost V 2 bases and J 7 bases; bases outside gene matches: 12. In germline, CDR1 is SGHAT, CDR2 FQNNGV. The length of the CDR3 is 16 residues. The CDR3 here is CASSLYTWREGVEQYF. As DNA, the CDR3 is TGTGCCAGCAGCTTATATACCTGGCGGGAGGGCGTAGAGCAGTACTTC.

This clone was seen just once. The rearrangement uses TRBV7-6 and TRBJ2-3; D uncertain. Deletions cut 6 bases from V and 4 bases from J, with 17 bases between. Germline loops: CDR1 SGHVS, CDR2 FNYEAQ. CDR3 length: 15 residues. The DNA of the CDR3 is TGTGCCAGCAGTCCCGAAGAGTGGGTAGCAGATACGCAGTATTTT. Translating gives CASSPEEWVADTQYF. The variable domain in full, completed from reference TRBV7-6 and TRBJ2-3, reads GAGVSQSPRYKVTKRGQDVALRCDPISGHVSLYWYRQALGQGPEFLTYFNYEAQQDKSGLPNDRFSAERPEGSISTLTIQRTEQRDSAMYRCASSPEEWVADTQYFGPGTRLTVL.

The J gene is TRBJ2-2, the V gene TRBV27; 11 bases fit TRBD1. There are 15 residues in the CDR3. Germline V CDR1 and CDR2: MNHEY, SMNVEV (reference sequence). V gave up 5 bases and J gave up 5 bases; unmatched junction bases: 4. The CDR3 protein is CASSLGTGGTGELFF. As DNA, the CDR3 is TGTGCCAGCAGTCTCGGGACAGGGGGTACCGGGGAGCTGTTTTTT.

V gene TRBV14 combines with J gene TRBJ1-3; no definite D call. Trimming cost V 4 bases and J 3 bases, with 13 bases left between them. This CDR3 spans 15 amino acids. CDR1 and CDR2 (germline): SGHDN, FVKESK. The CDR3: CASSLRTASGNTIYF. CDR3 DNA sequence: TGTGCCAGCAGCCTCAGGACCGCGAGTGGAAACACCATATATTTT.

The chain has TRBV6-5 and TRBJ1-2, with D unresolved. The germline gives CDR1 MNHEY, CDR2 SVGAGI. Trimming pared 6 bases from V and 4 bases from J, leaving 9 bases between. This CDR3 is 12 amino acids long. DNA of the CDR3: TGTGCCAGCAGCGACGGACTCTATGGCTACACCTTC. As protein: CASSDGLYGYTF.

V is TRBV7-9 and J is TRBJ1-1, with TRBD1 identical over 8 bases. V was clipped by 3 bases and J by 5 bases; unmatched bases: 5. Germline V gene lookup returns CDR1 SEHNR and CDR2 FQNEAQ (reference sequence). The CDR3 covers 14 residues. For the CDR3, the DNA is TGTGCCAGCAGCTTTCAGGGGGCAGGAACTGAAGCTTTCTTT. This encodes CASSFQGAGTEAFF.

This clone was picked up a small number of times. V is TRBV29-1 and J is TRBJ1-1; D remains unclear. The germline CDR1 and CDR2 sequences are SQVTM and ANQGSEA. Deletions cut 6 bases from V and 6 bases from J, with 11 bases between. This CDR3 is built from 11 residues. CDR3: CSVPVGSEAFF. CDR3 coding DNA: TGCAGCGTGCCAGTGGGGTCTGAAGCTTTCTTT.

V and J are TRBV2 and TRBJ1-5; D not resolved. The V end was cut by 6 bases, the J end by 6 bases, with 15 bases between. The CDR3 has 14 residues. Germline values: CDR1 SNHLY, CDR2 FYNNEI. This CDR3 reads CASSRGLAAQPQHF. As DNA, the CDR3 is TGTGCCAGCAGCCGGGGTCTGGCAGCTCAGCCCCAGCATTTT.

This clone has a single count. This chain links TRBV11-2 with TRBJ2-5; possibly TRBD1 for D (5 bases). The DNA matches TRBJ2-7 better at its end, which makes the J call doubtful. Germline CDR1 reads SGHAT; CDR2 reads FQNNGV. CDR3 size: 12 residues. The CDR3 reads CASRTTAYEQYF. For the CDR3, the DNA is TGTGCCAGCAGGACGACAGCCTACGAGCAGTACTTC.

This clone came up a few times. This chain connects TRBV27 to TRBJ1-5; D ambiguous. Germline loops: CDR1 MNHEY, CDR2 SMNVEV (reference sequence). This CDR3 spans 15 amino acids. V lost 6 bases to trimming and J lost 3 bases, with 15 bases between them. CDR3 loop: CASSRGRGYNQPQHF. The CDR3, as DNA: TGTGCCAGCAGCCGTGGGCGGGGTTACAATCAGCCCCAGCATTTT.

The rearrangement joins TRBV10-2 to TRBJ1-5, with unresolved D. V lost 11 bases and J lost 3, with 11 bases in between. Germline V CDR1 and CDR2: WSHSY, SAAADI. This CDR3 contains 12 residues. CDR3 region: CASGGPNQPQHF. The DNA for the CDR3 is TGCGCCTCCGGAGGTCCCAATCAGCCCCAGCATTTT.

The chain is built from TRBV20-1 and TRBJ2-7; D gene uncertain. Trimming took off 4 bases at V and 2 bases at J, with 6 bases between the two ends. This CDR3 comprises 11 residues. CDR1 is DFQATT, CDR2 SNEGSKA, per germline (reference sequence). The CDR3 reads CSANRPYEQYF. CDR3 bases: TGCAGTGCTAATCGTCCCTACGAGCAGTACTTC.

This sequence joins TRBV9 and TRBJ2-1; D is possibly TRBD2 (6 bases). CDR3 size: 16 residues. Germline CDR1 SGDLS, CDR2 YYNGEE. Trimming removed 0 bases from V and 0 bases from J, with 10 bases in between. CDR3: CASSVGGTLSYNEQFF. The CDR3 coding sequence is TGTGCCAGCAGCGTAGGGGGGACTCTCTCCTACAATGAGCAGTTCTTC.

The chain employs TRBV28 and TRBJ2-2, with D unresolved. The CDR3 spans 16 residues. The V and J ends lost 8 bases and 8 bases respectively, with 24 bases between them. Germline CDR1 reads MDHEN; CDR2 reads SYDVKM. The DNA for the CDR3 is TGTGCCAGCTACACGTCAATGAGCGCTCCAACGGGGGAGCTGTTTTTT. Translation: CASYTSMSAPTGELFF.

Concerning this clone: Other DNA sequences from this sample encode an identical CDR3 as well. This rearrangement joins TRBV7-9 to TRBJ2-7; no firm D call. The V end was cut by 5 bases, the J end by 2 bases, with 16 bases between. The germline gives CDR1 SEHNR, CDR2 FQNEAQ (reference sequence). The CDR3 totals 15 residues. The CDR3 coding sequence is TGTGCCAGCAGCCCTACGTTTAGGACCCCCTACGAGCAGTACTTC. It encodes CASSPTFRTPYEQYF.

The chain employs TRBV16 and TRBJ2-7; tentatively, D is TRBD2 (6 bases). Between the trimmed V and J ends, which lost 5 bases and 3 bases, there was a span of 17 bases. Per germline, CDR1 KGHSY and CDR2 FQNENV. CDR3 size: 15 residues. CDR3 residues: CASSLSQGLLYEQYF. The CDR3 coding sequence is TGTGCCAGCAGCTTATCCCAGGGACTTCTCTACGAGCAGTACTTC.

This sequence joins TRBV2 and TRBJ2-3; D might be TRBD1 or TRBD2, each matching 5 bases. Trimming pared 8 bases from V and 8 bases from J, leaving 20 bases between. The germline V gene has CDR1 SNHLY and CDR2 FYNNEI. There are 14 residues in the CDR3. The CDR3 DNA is TGTGCCAGCGTGGGGCTAGCCTCAGACGGTACGCAGTATTTT. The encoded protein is CASVGLASDGTQYF.

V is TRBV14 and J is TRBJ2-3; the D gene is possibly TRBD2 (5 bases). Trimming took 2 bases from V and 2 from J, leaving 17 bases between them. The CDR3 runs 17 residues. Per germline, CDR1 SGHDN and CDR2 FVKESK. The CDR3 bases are TGTGCCAGCAGCCAACTCCCGGAACTAGAAGCCACAGATACGCAGTATTTT. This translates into CASSQLPELEATDTQYF.

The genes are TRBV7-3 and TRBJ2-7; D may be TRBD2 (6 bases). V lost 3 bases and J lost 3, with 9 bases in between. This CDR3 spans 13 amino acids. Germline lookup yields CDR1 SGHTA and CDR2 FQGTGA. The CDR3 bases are TGTGCCAGCAGCTTCGCTAGCGACTACGAGCAGTACTTC. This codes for CASSFASDYEQYF.

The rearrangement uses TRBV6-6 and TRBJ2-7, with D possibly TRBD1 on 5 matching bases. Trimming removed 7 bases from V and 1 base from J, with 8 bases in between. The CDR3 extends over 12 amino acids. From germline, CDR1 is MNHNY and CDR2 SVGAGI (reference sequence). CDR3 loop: CASTDSSYEQYF. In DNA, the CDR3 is TGTGCCAGCACTGACAGTTCCTACGAGCAGTACTTC.

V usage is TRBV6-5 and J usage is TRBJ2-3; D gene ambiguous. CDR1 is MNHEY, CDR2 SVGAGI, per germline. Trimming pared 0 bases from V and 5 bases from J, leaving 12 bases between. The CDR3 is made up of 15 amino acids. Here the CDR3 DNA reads TGTGCCAGCAGTTACTCCCGTGGGCTTGGAGATACGCAGTATTTT. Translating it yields CASSYSRGLGDTQYF.

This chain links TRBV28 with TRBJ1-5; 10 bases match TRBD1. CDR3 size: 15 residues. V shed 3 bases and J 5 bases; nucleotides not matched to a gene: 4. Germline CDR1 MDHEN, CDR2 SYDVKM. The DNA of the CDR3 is TGTGCCAGCAGTTTGTGGGACAGGGGCTATCAGCCCCAGCATTTT. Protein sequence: CASSLWDRGYQPQHF.